A selection of T cell receptor beta chains follows, all from one sample in a study of shared clonotypes between healthy human individuals. TCRdb's copy holds only in-frame clones and misses some; the assay was immunoSEQ multiplex PCR. The sample records millions of clones, roughly 95% being singletons. Sequencing used naive CD4+ T cells sorted from blood. Receptors were obtained from a young man in good health. CDR3s include the opening cysteine and the closing phenylalanine or tryptophan. The D gene is left open where the match is weak. The size entry is marked missing in some rows and otherwise reads once, few, many or a size class.

size,D,J,V,CDR3,DNA
.,TRBD2,TRBJ2-7,TRBV7-2,CASSLGSGIEGRQYF,TGTGCCAGCAGCTTAGGTAGCGGGATAGAGGGTCGGCAGTACTTC
.,.,TRBJ1-5,TRBV7-9,CASSLGVNQPQHF,TGTGCCAGCAGCTTAGGGGTGAACCAGCCCCAGCATTTT
.,TRBD2,TRBJ2-2,TRBV7-9,CASSTRLAGGHTGELFF,TGTGCCAGCAGCACCCGACTAGCGGGGGGGCACACCGGGGAGCTGTTTTTT
.,.,TRBJ2-7,TRBV6-1,CASSERGQQYF,TGTGCCAGCAGCGAACGGGGACAGCAGTACTTC
.,TRBD1,TRBJ2-7,TRBV5-1,CASSISPTGPGYEQYF,TGCGCCAGCAGCATTTCCCCGACAGGGCCAGGTTACGAGCAGTACTTC
.,TRBD1,TRBJ2-2,TRBV30,CAWRDRANTGELFF,TGTGCCTGGCGGGACAGGGCAAACACCGGGGAGCTGTTTTTT
.,.,TRBJ1-2,TRBV29-1,CSVDPGNGRGGYTF,TGCAGCGTTGATCCAGGGAATGGGCGGGGCGGCTACACCTTC
.,TRBD1,TRBJ1-5,TRBV19,CASNTGTEINQPQHF,TGTGCCAGTAACACCGGGACAGAGATCAATCAGCCCCAGCATTTT
.,.,TRBJ2-5,TRBV5-6,CASSYLRTAQETQYF,TGTGCCAGCAGCTACCTTAGGACAGCGCAAGAGACCCAGTACTTC
.,.,TRBJ2-2,TRBV7-3,CASSLGEAGELFF,TGTGCCAGCAGCTTAGGGGAAGCCGGGGAGCTGTTTTTT
.,.,TRBJ1-5,TRBV28,CASSRTGRPQPQHF,TGTGCCAGCAGCAGGACGGGGCGACCTCAGCCCCAGCATTTT
.,TRBD1,TRBJ2-7,TRBV19,CASTGTGIDEQYF,TGTGCCAGTACCGGGACAGGGATAGACGAGCAGTACTTC
.,TRBD1,TRBJ2-7,TRBV11-2,CASSFKTGFSSSYEQYF,TGTGCCAGCAGCTTCAAGACAGGGTTTAGTAGCTCCTACGAGCAGTACTTC
.,.,TRBJ1-2,TRBV7-9,CASSLAPGNGYTF,TGTGCCAGCAGCTTAGCCCCAGGGAATGGCTACACCTTC
few,.,TRBJ1-1,TRBV6-5,CASHRGEAAFF,TGTGCCAGTCACAGAGGGGAGGCAGCTTTCTTT
.,.,TRBJ2-1,TRBV29-1,CSVVPRGGRRHEQFF,TGCAGCGTTGTCCCTCGGGGAGGAAGGAGACATGAGCAGTTCTTC
.,TRBD1,TRBJ2-3,TRBV25-1,CASSDRPGGLDTQYF,TGTGCCAGCAGTGATCGGCCAGGGGGCTTAGATACGCAGTATTTT
.,.,TRBJ1-5,TRBV5-8,CASSLVQGPNQPQHF,TGTGCCAGCAGCTTGGTCCAGGGGCCCAATCAGCCCCAGCATTTT
.,.,TRBJ2-2,TRBV5-1,CASSLAAQSTGELFF,TGCGCCAGCAGCTTGGCCGCACAGTCCACCGGGGAGCTGTTTTTT
.,.,TRBJ2-6,TRBV19,CASTSRAGANVLTF,TGTGCCAGTACCTCAAGAGCCGGGGCCAACGTCCTGACTTTC
.,TRBD1,TRBJ1-2,TRBV6-5,CASSYSPLDRVGGYTF,TGTGCCAGCAGTTACTCGCCTTTGGACAGGGTTGGTGGCTACACCTTC
.,TRBD2,TRBJ2-5,TRBV7-2,CASSLGSSTSGLQETQYF,TGTGCCAGCAGCTTAGGAAGTTCGACTAGCGGTCTCCAAGAGACCCAGTACTTC
few,TRBD2,TRBJ2-7,TRBV15,CATSPARGDYEQYF,TGTGCCACCAGCCCTGCGCGGGGGGACTACGAGCAGTACTTC
.,TRBD1,TRBJ1-6,TRBV9,CASSDGTGNSPLHF,TGTGCCAGCAGCGACGGGACAGGAAATTCACCCCTCCACTTT
.,.,TRBJ1-5,TRBV10-3,CAISESGGASNQPQHF,TGTGCCATCAGTGAGTCCGGGGGGGCTAGCAATCAGCCCCAGCATTTT
.,TRBD1,TRBJ1-6,TRBV5-1,CASSPRQGDSYNSPLHF,TGCGCCAGCAGCCCAAGACAGGGGGACTCCTATAATTCACCCCTCCACTTT
.,TRBD1,TRBJ2-7,TRBV7-2,CASSLGSRTGSYEQYF,TGTGCCAGCAGCTTAGGCAGCCGGACAGGCTCCTACGAGCAGTACTTC
.,TRBD1,TRBJ1-2,TRBV5-8,CASSLRVWDRGYGYTF,TGTGCCAGCAGCTTGCGGGTTTGGGACAGGGGCTATGGCTACACCTTC
once,.,TRBJ1-1,TRBV7-8,CASSLSGPGGTEAFF,TGTGCCAGCAGCTTATCGGGTCCGGGGGGGACTGAAGCTTTCTTT
.,TRBD1,TRBJ1-6,TRBV27,CASRDGTGVNSPLHF,TGTGCCAGCAGGGATGGGACAGGGGTTAATTCACCCCTCCACTTT
.,TRBD1,TRBJ1-4,TRBV2,CASSLQGAGEKLFF,TGTGCCAGCAGTTTACAGGGGGCCGGTGAAAAACTGTTTTTT
.,.,TRBJ1-4,TRBV6-1,CASREGQNNEKLFF,TGTGCCAGCAGAGAAGGACAGAATAATGAAAAACTGTTTTTT
.,.,TRBJ1-6,TRBV27,CASSFKPSVNNSPLHF,TGTGCCAGCAGTTTCAAACCGTCAGTGAATAATTCACCCCTCCACTTT
.,TRBD2,TRBJ2-5,TRBV5-4,CASSPTSGGTLKTQYF,TGTGCCAGCAGCCCGACTAGCGGGGGGACGCTTAAGACCCAGTACTTC
.,.,TRBJ1-3,TRBV5-1,CASSRGRGEIGNTIYF,TGCGCCAGCAGCCGAGGCCGGGGAGAGATTGGAAACACCATATATTTT
.,.,TRBJ2-3,TRBV5-1,CASSLSGGAGTDTQYF,TGCGCCAGCAGCTTGTCCGGGGGCGCGGGCACAGATACGCAGTATTTT